These 9 T cell receptor beta chains were all obtained from the same sample, sequenced in a study of tumor-infiltrating lymphocytes in localized non-small cell lung cancer. The data were produced by immunoSEQ multiplex PCR, yet TCRdb's version contains in-frame clones alone and is incomplete. The top ten clones hold 3.5% to 5% of a sample with some 15,000 clones, approximately 70% of them seen once. Sample: lung tumor tissue. All receptors derive from a human donor with non-small cell lung cancer.

The chain is built from TRBV30 and TRBJ2-1, with D uncertain. From germline, CDR1 is GTSNPN and CDR2 SVGIG (reference sequence). The CDR3 is made up of 12 amino acids. V lost 1 base and J lost 8, with 9 bases in between. CDR3 region: CAWSGKVHEQFF. The DNA for the CDR3 is TGTGCCTGGAGTGGGAAAGTCCATGAGCAGTTCTTC.

This clone is labeled medium-sized. CDR3 amino acids: CASSGGGAEETQYF. The CDR3 region has the DNA TGTGCCAGCAGTGGAGGCGGGGCCGAAGAGACCCAGTACTTC. The chain recombines TRBV6-1 with TRBJ2-5; D may be TRBD2 (6 bases). V dropped 4 bases and J dropped 3 bases, with 12 bases sitting between them. Germline V gene lookup returns CDR1 MNHNS and CDR2 SASEGT. The CDR3 covers 14 residues.

The table lists this clone with a few counts. The chain employs TRBV5-5 and TRBJ2-2; D is unclear. CDR3 size: 15 residues. V lost 4 bases and J 3 bases, leaving 13 bases between the germline ends. Germline loops: CDR1 SGHKS, CDR2 YYEKEE (reference sequence). CDR3 protein: CASSPTLLDTGELFF. The CDR3 nucleotides are TGTGCCAGCAGCCCGACCTTGCTGGACACCGGGGAGCTGTTTTTT.

The V and J genes are TRBV5-6 and TRBJ2-5; 7 bases match TRBD2. The CDR3 runs 15 residues. Per the germline V gene, CDR1 is SGHDT and CDR2 is YYEEEE. The V and J ends lost 2 bases and 6 bases, in that order; junction bases with no gene match: 10. The CDR3 DNA follows: TGTGCCAGCAGCTTTAACGGGGGGTTGGCGAAGACCCAGTACTTC. This codes for CASSFNGGLAKTQYF. Supplemented by reference TRBV5-6 and TRBJ2-5, the full variable domain reads DAGVTQSPTHLIKTRGQQVTLRCSPKSGHDTVSWYQQALGQGPQFIFQYYEEEERQRGNFPDRFSGHQFPNYSSELNVNALLLGDSALYLCASSFNGGLAKTQYFGPGTRLLVL.

The rearrangement joins TRBV7-9 to TRBJ2-5; unclear D gene. Germline loops: CDR1 SEHNR, CDR2 FQNEAQ (reference sequence). The CDR3 has 11 amino acids. The V end was cut by 11 bases, the J end by 4 bases, with 11 bases between. The CDR3 DNA reads TGTGCCTCTTCACCGGGAGAGACCCAGTACTTC. Protein product: CASSPGETQYF.

This clone showed up just a few times. The chain has TRBV5-1 and TRBJ1-2; D gene ambiguous. CDR3 size: 12 residues. Trimming removed 2 bases at V and 8 bases at J, with 10 bases between. In germline, CDR1 is SGHRS, CDR2 YFSETQ. For the CDR3, the DNA is TGCGCCAGCAGCTTCACAGTGGAAGGCTACACCTTC. Protein sequence: CASSFTVEGYTF.

The gene calls are TRBV10-3 and TRBJ2-5; 8 bases line up with TRBD2. J lost 5 bases, V lost 8 bases, and 10 bases had no gene match. The CDR3 contains 14 residues. Germline CDR1 ENHRY, CDR2 SYGVKD. CDR3 sequence (DNA): TGTGCCATCGGACCCGGGGGGGGGCCTGAGACCCAGTACTTC. It translates to CAIGPGGGPETQYF.

By share of the sample, this clone is medium-sized. V gene TRBV29-1 combines with J gene TRBJ1-5, with TRBD1 matching 8 bases. Per germline, CDR1 SQVTM and CDR2 ANQGSEA. Germline trimming cut 7 bases from V and 4 bases from J; bases unmatched to any gene: 3. CDR3 length equals 12 residues. CDR3 nucleotide sequence: TGCAGCGCCGGACAGGGTAATCAGCCCCAGCATTTT. It yields the protein CSAGQGNQPQHF.

This clone was counted only a few times. The V gene is TRBV5-1, the J gene TRBJ2-4; possible D gene TRBD1, 6 bases. Germline V lookup: CDR1 SGHRS, CDR2 YFSETQ. V was cut by 4 bases and J by 0 bases, with 20 bases left in between. The CDR3 is made up of 18 amino acids. The CDR3 sequence is CASSPGQWTELAKNIQYF. Here the CDR3 DNA reads TGCGCCAGCAGCCCTGGACAGTGGACTGAACTAGCCAAAAACATTCAGTACTTC. Combining the CDR3 with reference TRBV5-1 and TRBJ2-4 gives the whole variable domain KAGVTQTPRYLIKTRGQQVTLSCSPISGHRSVSWYQQTPGQGLQFLFEYFSETQRNKGNFPGRFSGRQFSNSRSEMNVSTLELGDSALYLCASSPGQWTELAKNIQYFGAGTRLSVL.